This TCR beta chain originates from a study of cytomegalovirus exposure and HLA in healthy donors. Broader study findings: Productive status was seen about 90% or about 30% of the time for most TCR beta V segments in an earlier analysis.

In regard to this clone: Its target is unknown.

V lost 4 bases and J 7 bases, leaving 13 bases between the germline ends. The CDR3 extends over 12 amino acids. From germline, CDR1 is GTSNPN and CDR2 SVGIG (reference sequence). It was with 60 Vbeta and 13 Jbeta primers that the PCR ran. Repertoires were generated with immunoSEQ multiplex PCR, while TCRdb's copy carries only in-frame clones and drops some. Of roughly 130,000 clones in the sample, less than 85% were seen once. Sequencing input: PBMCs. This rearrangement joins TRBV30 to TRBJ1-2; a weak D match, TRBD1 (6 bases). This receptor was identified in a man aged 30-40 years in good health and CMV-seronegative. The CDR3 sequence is CAWKHIRGGYTF. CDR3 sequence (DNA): TGTGCCTGGAAACATATCAGGGGTGGCTACACCTTC.